Listed below are T cell receptor beta chains from one sample, sequenced in a study of CD8 T cells in ankylosing spondylitis. TCRdb redid the calling of the 5' RACE reads with MiXCR, one entry per CDR3 protein. Of fewer than 650,000 distinct CDR3 sequences listed, about an eighth are singletons. Sample: blood, either unsorted or a sorted T cell fraction (not recorded which). Source of these receptors: a male donor with ankylosing spondylitis. The CDR3 runs from the conserved cysteine through the conserved F or W.

TRBJ1-5 TRBV6-1 CASSRNTNQPQHF
TRBJ1-2 TRBV12-3/TRBV12-4 CASRPGTAYGYTF
TRBJ1-4 TRBV29-1 CSVRRASTNEKLFF
TRBJ2-5 TRBV5-5 CASSLAPGQIQETQYF
TRBJ2-7 TRBV20-1 CSAPGKQGADEQYF
TRBJ2-7 TRBV15 CAIGTGGTYEQYF
TRBJ1-3 TRBV12-3/TRBV12-4 CASTQSGNTIYF
TRBJ1-2 TRBV29-1 CSVPTGDGYTF
TRBJ1-3 TRBV5-1 CASSMAPAGGNTIYF
TRBJ2-1 TRBV6-2/TRBV6-3 CASSYSGVGSHDEQFF
TRBJ2-4 TRBV11-2 CASSLERIPLNIQYF
TRBJ1-2 TRBV27 CASSFAAAYGYTF
TRBJ2-1 TRBV20-1 CSAREWGNEQFF
TRBJ1-4 TRBV7-9 CASSLVAETNEKLFF
TRBJ1-2 TRBV5-5 CASSRDRGWGYTF
TRBJ2-3 TRBV10-1 CASSERLAPTSTDTQYF